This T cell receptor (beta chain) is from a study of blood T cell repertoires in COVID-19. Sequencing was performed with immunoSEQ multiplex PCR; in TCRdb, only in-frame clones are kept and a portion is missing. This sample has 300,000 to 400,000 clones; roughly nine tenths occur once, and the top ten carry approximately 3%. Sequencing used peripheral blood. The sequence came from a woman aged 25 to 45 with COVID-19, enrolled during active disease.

CDR3 sequence (DNA): TGTGCCAGTAGTAAGGGGGAGCGGGGATACACAGATACGCAGTATTTT. It yields the protein CASSKGERGYTDTQYF. J is TRBJ2-3 and V is TRBV19; perhaps TRBD2 as D (7 bases). This CDR3 is built from 16 residues. The ends were cut back, 4 bases at V and 2 bases at J, with 16 bases in the middle. From germline, CDR1 is LNHDA and CDR2 SQIVND (reference sequence).